What follows are 5 T cell receptor beta chains derived from one specimen sequenced in a study of blood T cell repertoires in COVID-19. Profiled with immunoSEQ multiplex PCR; TCRdb holds only in-frame clones, not every one. The table shows 170,000 or so clones, with over 75% occurring only once. The source material was PBMCs or T cells enriched from blood (not recorded which). The receptors shown here come from a woman aged 18-29 years who had recovered from COVID-19.

This chain connects TRBV6-5 to TRBJ1-2; TRBD1 might be the D (6 bases). Trimming stripped 10 bases from V and 1 base from J, with 16 bases between. The CDR3 spans 14 residues. CDR1 and CDR2 (germline): MNHEY, SVGAGI. The CDR3 sequence: CAIQDRSINYGYTF. The CDR3 coding sequence is TGTGCCATACAGGACAGAAGCATTAACTATGGCTACACCTTC.

The genes are TRBV13 and TRBJ2-7, with 9 bases matching TRBD1. Trimming at V came to 5 bases and at J to 4 bases, leaving 9 bases not matched to a gene. This CDR3 has 15 residues. The germline V gene encodes CDR1 PRHDT and CDR2 FYEKMQ (reference sequence). DNA of the CDR3: TGTGCCAGCAGCGACTACAGGGGGCAGGGTTACGAGCAGTACTTC. Translated, it gives CASSDYRGQGYEQYF.

In its sample, this clone was seen a few times. The chain recombines TRBV7-9 with TRBJ2-7; no clear D. The germline V gene has CDR1 SEHNR and CDR2 FQNEAQ (reference sequence). This CDR3 has 13 residues. Trimming shortened V by 3 bases and J by 2 bases, and 8 bases separated the two germline ends. As DNA, the CDR3 is TGTGCCAGCAGCTTCGGGTTTACCTACGAGCAGTACTTC. It specifies CASSFGFTYEQYF.

The CDR3 nucleotides are TGTGCCAGCAGCCAAAGAGGACAGCTCAATCAGCCCCAGCATTTT. This encodes CASSQRGQLNQPQHF. The chain uses TRBV3-1 (or the pseudogene TRBV3-2) and TRBJ1-5, with a tentative D call TRBD1 (6 bases). Germline CDR1 is LGHDT and CDR2 is YNNKEL (reference sequence). Trimming stripped 2 bases from V and 3 bases from J, with 11 bases between. This CDR3 is built from 15 residues.

The CDR3 sequence is CASSEGWSGTGTEAFF. The CDR3, as DNA: TGTGCCAGCAGTGAGGGGTGGAGCGGGACGGGAACTGAAGCTTTCTTT. The chain uses TRBV25-1 and TRBJ1-1; D possibly corresponds to TRBD1 (5 bases). Germline V gene lookup returns CDR1 MGHDK and CDR2 SYGVNS. The CDR3 extends over 16 amino acids. V lost 3 bases and J 5 bases, leaving 19 bases between the germline ends.